This T cell receptor beta chain emerged from a study of cytomegalovirus exposure and HLA in healthy donors. About the research overall: From donors who were HLA-typed, an early data release held 80 million to 95 million unique TCRs.

Both 60 Vbeta primers and 13 Jbeta primers went into the PCR. Assay used: immunoSEQ multiplex PCR; TCRdb lists only in-frame clones, some missing. The repertoire holds about 69,000 clones, with around 76% as singletons. Overall study findings and caveats: A later analysis reportedly identified an Asian-associated ancestry cluster as carrying fewer N-insertions than the approximately 710-donor mean. Prediction of most subjects' HLA-A and HLA-B alleles by TCR beta sequences was reportedly accurate.

On this clone: Its target is not known.

Germline V gives CDR1 LGHNA, CDR2 YNFKEQ. The CDR3 covers 16 residues. V was clipped by 1 base and J by 7 bases; unmatched bases: 10. The chain carries TRBV4-2 and TRBJ1-5, with 7 bases identical to TRBD1. The specimen was PBMCs. The TCR was taken from a man aged 18 to 35 in good health and CMV-seronegative. CDR3 bases: TGTGCCAGCAGCCAAGGAGGGCAGGGGGGCCGCCAGCCCCAGCATTTT. Translated: CASSQGGQGGRQPQHF.